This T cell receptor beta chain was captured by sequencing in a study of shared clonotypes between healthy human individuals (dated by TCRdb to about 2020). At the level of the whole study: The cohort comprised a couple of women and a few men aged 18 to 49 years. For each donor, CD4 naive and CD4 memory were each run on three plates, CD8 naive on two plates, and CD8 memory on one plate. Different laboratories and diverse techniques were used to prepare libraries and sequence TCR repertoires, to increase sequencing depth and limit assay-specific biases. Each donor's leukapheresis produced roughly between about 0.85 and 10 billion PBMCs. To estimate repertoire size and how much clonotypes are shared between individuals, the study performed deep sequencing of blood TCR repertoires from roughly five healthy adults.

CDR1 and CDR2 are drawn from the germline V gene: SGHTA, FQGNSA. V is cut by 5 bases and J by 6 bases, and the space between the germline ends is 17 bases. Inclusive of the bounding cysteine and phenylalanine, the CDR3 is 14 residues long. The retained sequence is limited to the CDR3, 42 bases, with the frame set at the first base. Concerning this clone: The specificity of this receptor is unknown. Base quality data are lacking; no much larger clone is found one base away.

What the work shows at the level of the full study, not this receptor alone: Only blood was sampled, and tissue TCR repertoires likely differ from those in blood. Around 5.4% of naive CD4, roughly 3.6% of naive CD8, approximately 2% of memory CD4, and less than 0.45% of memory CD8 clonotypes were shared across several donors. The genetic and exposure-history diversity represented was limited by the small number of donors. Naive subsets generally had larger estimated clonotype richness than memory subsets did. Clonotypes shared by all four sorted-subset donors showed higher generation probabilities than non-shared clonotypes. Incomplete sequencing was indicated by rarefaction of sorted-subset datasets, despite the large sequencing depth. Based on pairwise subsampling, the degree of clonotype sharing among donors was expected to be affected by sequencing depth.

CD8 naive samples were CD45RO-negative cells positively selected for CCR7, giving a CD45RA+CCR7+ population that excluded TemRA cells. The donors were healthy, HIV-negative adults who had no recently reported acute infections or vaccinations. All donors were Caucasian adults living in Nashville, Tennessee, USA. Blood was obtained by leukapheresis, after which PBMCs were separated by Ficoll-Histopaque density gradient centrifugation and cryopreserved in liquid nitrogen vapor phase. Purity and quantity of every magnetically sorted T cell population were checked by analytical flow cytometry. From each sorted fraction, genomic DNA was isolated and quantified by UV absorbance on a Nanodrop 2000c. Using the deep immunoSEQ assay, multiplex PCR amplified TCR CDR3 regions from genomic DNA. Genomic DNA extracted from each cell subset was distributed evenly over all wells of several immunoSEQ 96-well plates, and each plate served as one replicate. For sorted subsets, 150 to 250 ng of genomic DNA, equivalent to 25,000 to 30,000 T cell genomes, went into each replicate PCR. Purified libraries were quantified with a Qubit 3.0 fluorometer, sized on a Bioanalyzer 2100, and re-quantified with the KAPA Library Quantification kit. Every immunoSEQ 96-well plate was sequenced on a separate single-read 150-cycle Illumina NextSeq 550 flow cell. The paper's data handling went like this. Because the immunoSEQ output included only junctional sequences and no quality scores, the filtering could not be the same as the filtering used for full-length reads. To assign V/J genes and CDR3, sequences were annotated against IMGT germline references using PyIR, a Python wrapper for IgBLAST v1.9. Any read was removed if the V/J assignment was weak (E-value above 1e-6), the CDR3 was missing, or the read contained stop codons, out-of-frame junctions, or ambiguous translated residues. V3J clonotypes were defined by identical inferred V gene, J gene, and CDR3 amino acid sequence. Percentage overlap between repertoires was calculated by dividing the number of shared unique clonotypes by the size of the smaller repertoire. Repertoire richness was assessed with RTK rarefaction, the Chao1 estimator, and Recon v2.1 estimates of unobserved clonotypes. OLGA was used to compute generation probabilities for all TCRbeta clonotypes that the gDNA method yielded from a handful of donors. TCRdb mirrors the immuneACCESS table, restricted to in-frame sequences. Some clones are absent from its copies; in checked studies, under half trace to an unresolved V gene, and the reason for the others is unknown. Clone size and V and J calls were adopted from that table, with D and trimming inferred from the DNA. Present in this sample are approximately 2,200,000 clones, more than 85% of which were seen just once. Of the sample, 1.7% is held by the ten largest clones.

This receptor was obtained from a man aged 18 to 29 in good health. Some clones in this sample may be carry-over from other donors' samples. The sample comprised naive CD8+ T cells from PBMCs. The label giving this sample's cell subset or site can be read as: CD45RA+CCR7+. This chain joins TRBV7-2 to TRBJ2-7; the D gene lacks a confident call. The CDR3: CASSQRALDPEQYF. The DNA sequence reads TGTGCCAGCAGCCAAAGGGCCCTGGACCCCGAGCAGTACTTC.